This T cell receptor (beta chain) was recovered during a study of blood T cells in healthy people across ages. Overall study context: About one barcoded beta molecule per two T cells was the capture yield of template switching.

This clonotype was recorded at least ten times. Through a sample-barcoded 5' primer and a J-beta primer mix, a second PCR was run for roughly 6 to 11 cycles. TCRdb passed the 5' RACE reads through MiXCR, listing each CDR3 protein once. The sample shows some 1.5 million distinct CDR3 sequences, 28% of them seen only once. The CDR3 spans 16 residues. The V gene end was trimmed by 0 bases and the J gene end by 4 bases; junction bases not matched to a gene: 1. In germline, CDR1 is MNHEY, CDR2 SVGAGI. Every participating donor contributed around 9.5 milliliters of peripheral blood through a draw. The material sequenced was blood. This receptor was taken from a woman in her 30s in good health. The chain employs TRBV6-5 and TRBJ2-2; 11 nucleotides align to TRBD1. CDR3 bases: TGTGCCAGCAGTTACTCGGACAGGGGGCGCACCGGGGAGCTGTTTTTT. This gives the protein CASSYSDRGRTGELFF.